One and the same sample provided the 5 T cell receptor beta chains below, sequenced in a study of shared clonotypes between healthy human individuals. Sequencing used immunoSEQ multiplex PCR; TCRdb keeps in-frame clones, though not all of them. Found here are about 1 million clones, under 80% of them singletons; the top ten hold over 1.3%. Sequenced input: memory CD4+ T cells sorted from blood. Subset denoted: CD45RA-negative fraction. The receptors derive from a man aged 18 to 30 in good health.

This clone was seen once. The chain combines TRBV9 with TRBJ2-2; D is possibly TRBD1 (7 bases). Germline V gives CDR1 SGDLS, CDR2 YYNGEE. Between the trimmed V and J ends, which lost 0 bases and 2 bases, there was a span of 17 bases. The CDR3 has 18 residues. The CDR3 spells CASSVALLTGTNTGELFF. In DNA form, the CDR3 reads TGTGCCAGCAGCGTAGCTCTACTGACAGGGACTAACACCGGGGAGCTGTTTTTT.

The chain recombines TRBV5-1 with TRBJ1-3, with 7 bases fitting TRBD1. After removal of 4 bases from V and 6 bases from J, the junction contained 4 bases not matched to a gene. This CDR3 is built from 13 residues. Germline CDR1 SGHRS, CDR2 YFSETQ. The CDR3, as DNA: TGCGCCAGCAGCCGAACAGGGGAAAACACCATATATTTT. This sequence encodes CASSRTGENTIYF.

The CDR3 bases are TGTGCCAGCAGCCACAGGGGCAGAAACACTGAAGCTTTCTTT. The encoded protein is CASSHRGRNTEAFF. The chain employs TRBV13 and TRBJ1-1; 7 nucleotides agree with TRBD1. Trimming at V came to 5 bases and at J to 2 bases, leaving 5 bases not matched to a gene. Germline values: CDR1 PRHDT, CDR2 FYEKMQ (reference sequence). The CDR3 contains 14 residues.

This clone has only a few counts. The V and J genes are TRBV30 and TRBJ1-4; D is undetermined. V was cut by 0 bases and J by 12 bases, with 23 bases left in between. The CDR3 is 16 residues long. Per germline, CDR1 GTSNPN and CDR2 SVGIG (reference sequence). In nucleotides, the CDR3 is TGTGCCTGGAGTGTACCTCAATCGGGCCGGGTGGTGGAACTGTTTTTT. Translating it yields CAWSVPQSGRVVELFF.

The sample holds one count of this clone. CDR3 region: CASSVGNGGGNQPQHF. Written as DNA, the CDR3 is TGTGCCAGCAGCGTAGGAAACGGGGGTGGCAATCAGCCCCAGCATTTT. The chain combines TRBV9 with TRBJ1-5; D may be TRBD1 (5 bases). V gave up 0 bases and J gave up 2 bases, with 12 bases separating them. The CDR3 is made up of 16 amino acids. CDR1 is SGDLS, CDR2 YYNGEE, per germline.